The 16 T cell receptor beta chains below come from one sample, sequenced in a study of T cell repertoires in cytomegalovirus infection. For these receptors, no antigen is known. TCRdb ran MiXCR on the reads and lists one entry per CDR3 protein. The sample contains more than 40,000 distinct CDR3 sequences, around 23% of which appear only once. The material was CD8+ T cells from cultured PBMCs, obtained from culture after CMV antigen stimulation. These receptor sequences come from a human donor in good health (CMV status not recorded). Some clones in this sample may be carry-over from other donors' samples.

This clonotype was detected a few times. The chain uses TRBV6-2 or TRBV6-3 and TRBJ1-1; D unresolved. The CDR3 covers 14 residues. The germline V and J ends were trimmed by 2 bases and 6 bases, with 13 bases remaining between them. Germline V gene sequence: CDR1 MNHEY, CDR2 SVGEGT. The DNA of the CDR3 is TGTGCCAGCAGTTACCGAATAGGGAAACCTGAAGCTTTCTTT. Its translation: CASSYRIGKPEAFF.

V is TRBV7-2 and J is TRBJ2-1; no definite D call. There are 15 residues in the CDR3. V was cut by 1 base and J by 2 bases, with 9 bases left in between. Germline CDR1 and CDR2: SGHTA and FQGNSA. CDR3 sequence reads: CASSLGEIPYNEQFF. DNA of the CDR3: TGTGCCAGCAGCTTAGGAGAGATTCCCTACAATGAGCAGTTCTTC. Based on the CDR3 plus reference TRBV7-2 and TRBJ2-1, the full variable domain is GAGVSQSPSNKVTEKGKDVELRCDPISGHTALYWYRQSLGQGLEFLIYFQGNSAPDKSGLPSDRFSAERTGGSVSTLTIQRTQQEDSAVYLCASSLGEIPYNEQFFGPGTRLTVL.

The rearrangement joins TRBV6-6 to TRBJ1-1; TRBD1 agrees at 7 bases. V dropped 5 bases and J dropped 11; count of bases not matched to a gene: 8. Germline lookup yields CDR1 MNHNY and CDR2 SVGAGI (reference sequence). The CDR3 consists of 12 residues. CDR3 in amino acids: CASSTGERGAFF. The CDR3 nucleotides read TGTGCCAGCAGTACAGGGGAAAGGGGGGCTTTCTTT.

The J gene is TRBJ2-5, the V gene TRBV7-2; 10 bases are shared with TRBD1. CDR3 size: 17 residues. CDR1 and CDR2 from the germline V gene are SGHTA and FQGNSA. Germline trimming cut 2 bases from V and 5 bases from J; bases unmatched to any gene: 11. The CDR3 sequence is CASSLKYRDRGFETQYF. The CDR3 DNA reads as TGTGCCAGCAGCTTAAAATACCGGGACAGGGGTTTTGAGACCCAGTACTTC.

This clonotype showed up just a few times. The genes are TRBV4-1 and TRBJ2-2; 8 bases align to TRBD2. With 3 bases clipped from V and 3 bases from J, the junction kept 6 bases outside the gene matches. CDR1 is MGHRA, CDR2 YSYEKL, per germline. The CDR3 is made up of 16 amino acids. The CDR3 DNA sequence: TGCGCCAGCAGCCATCCACGGGAGGGTCACACCGGGGAGCTGTTTTTT. Residues: CASSHPREGHTGELFF.

This rearrangement joins TRBV7-8 to TRBJ1-5; possibly TRBD1 for D (5 bases). The CDR3 totals 19 residues. V lost 5 bases, J lost 2 bases, and 25 bases lay in between. Germline values: CDR1 SGHVS, CDR2 FQNEAQ. The CDR3 loop is CASSPTRGSSHEGNQPQHF. CDR3 DNA: TGTGCCAGCAGCCCCACCCGGGGGTCCAGCCATGAGGGCAATCAGCCCCAGCATTTT.

In its sample, this clonotype was seen a few times. The chain is built from TRBV28 and TRBJ2-1, with 11 bases that match TRBD2. CDR3 length: 18 amino acids. V trimming: 11 bases; J trimming: 0 bases; junction bases outside the gene matches: 15. Germline CDR1 is MDHEN and CDR2 is SYDVKM. This chain's CDR3 is CAVSFGLAGGSSYNEQFF. DNA of the CDR3: TGTGCCGTCTCTTTTGGGCTAGCGGGAGGCAGCTCCTACAATGAGCAGTTCTTC.

This clonotype was recorded a few times. The genes are TRBV29-1 and TRBJ2-7; 12 bases are a match to TRBD1. V was clipped by 1 base and J by 1 base; unmatched bases: 2. This CDR3 contains 15 residues. Germline assignment: CDR1 SQVTM and CDR2 ANQGSEA. CDR3 sequence (DNA): TGCAGCGTTGAAGGGGGACAGGGGGCTTCCTACGAGCAGTACTTC. It encodes CSVEGGQGASYEQYF.

In its sample, this clonotype was seen a few times. This chain joins TRBV11-2 and TRBJ2-3; D remains unclear. The CDR3 covers 16 residues. Germline V gene lookup returns CDR1 SGHAT and CDR2 FQNNGV. The V and J ends lost 6 bases and 1 base respectively, with 17 bases between them. CDR3 DNA sequence: TGTGCCAGCAGGCCGTTCTACCGGGTCCGCACAGATACGCAGTATTTT. This gives the protein CASRPFYRVRTDTQYF.

This clonotype showed up just a few times. The chain recombines TRBV12-3 or TRBV12-4 with TRBJ2-1; D possibly corresponds to TRBD1 (7 bases). The CDR3 covers 16 residues. Trimming pared 4 bases from V and 5 bases from J, leaving 18 bases between. CDR3 region: CASSSPEGATDNEQFF. CDR3 nucleotide sequence: TGTGCCAGCAGTTCCCCGGAGGGGGCGACGGACAATGAGCAGTTCTTC.

This sequence joins TRBV11-2 and TRBJ2-2, with D tentatively TRBD2 (5 bases). The CDR3 length is 20 residues. V was cut by 0 bases and J by 4 bases, with 24 bases left in between. The V gene's germline CDR1 is SGHAT and CDR2 FQNNGV. This CDR3 reads CASSLDLNPSRPRGTGELFF. CDR3 nucleotides: TGTGCCAGCAGCTTAGATCTGAACCCTAGCAGGCCTCGAGGCACCGGGGAGCTGTTTTTT.

This clonotype was observed a handful of times. The CDR3 region is CASSFQATYEQYF. CDR3 DNA: TGTGCCAGCAGTTTTCAGGCGACCTACGAGCAGTACTTC. The V call is TRBV12-3 or TRBV12-4, the J call TRBJ2-7; D gene unclear. V dropped 3 bases and J dropped 2 bases, with 8 bases sitting between them. The CDR3 sequence is 13 residues long.

This clonotype appeared many times. The chain couples TRBV7-2 to TRBJ1-3; weak D call: TRBD1 (5 bases). The CDR3 spans 14 residues. Germline V gene lookup returns CDR1 SGHTA and CDR2 FQGNSA. V was shortened by 4 bases and J by 4 bases, with 11 bases between the two germline ends. CDR3 loop: CASSSIGGGNTIYF. CDR3 coding DNA: TGTGCCAGCAGCTCAATTGGGGGAGGAAACACCATATATTTT.

The chain joins TRBV4-2 to TRBJ2-1, with 12 nucleotides matching TRBD2. Germline CDR1 LGHNA, CDR2 YNFKEQ. CDR3 length: 17 amino acids. The V gene end was trimmed by 4 bases and the J gene end by 3 bases; junction bases not matched to a gene: 7. The chain's CDR3 is CASSPRLAGDRYNEQFF. The CDR3 DNA reads as TGTGCCAGCAGCCCTAGACTAGCGGGGGACCGCTACAATGAGCAGTTCTTC.

In this sample, this clonotype turned up a few times. The chain recombines TRBV4-3 with TRBJ1-1; the match to TRBD1 covers 9 bases. This CDR3 is 15 amino acids long. The J segment lost 1 base and the V segment lost 4 bases, leaving 4 bases of the junction unmatched. The germline CDR1 and CDR2 sequences are LGHNA and YSLEER. CDR3 in DNA: TGCGCCAGCAGCCCGTGGACAGGGGCGAACACTGAAGCTTTCTTT. Translating gives CASSPWTGANTEAFF.

This chain connects TRBV6-2 or TRBV6-3 to TRBJ2-2; 8 nucleotides match TRBD1. CDR1 is MNHEY, CDR2 SVGEGT, per germline. This CDR3 region has 15 residues. Losses at the gene ends were 5 bases for V and 5 bases for J; bases not matched to a gene: 7. The CDR3 DNA reads as TGTGCCAGCAGTCTATCAGGGGGCAGGACCGGGGAGCTGTTTTTT. Its protein is CASSLSGGRTGELFF.